This passage covers 32 T cell receptor beta chains from one sample sequenced in a study of blood T cell repertoires in COVID-19. Measured with immunoSEQ multiplex PCR; TCRdb has only the in-frame clones, and not every one. Counted here are under 300,000 clones, around 88% occurring once; the ten biggest clones make up approximately 2.5%. Source material: PBMCs or T cells enriched from blood (not recorded which). Receptors were obtained from a woman aged 40 to 50 with acute COVID-19.

V is TRBV7-2 and J is TRBJ2-7; 16 positions agree with TRBD2. The germline gives CDR1 SGHTA, CDR2 FQGNSA. Unmatched junction bases numbered 9, after V lost 3 bases and J lost 7 bases. The CDR3 extends over 17 amino acids. Written as DNA, the CDR3 is TGTGCCAGCAGCTTTGGGACTAGCGGGGGGGCCTACGGGGAGCAGTACTTC. Amino acid sequence: CASSFGTSGGAYGEQYF.

V usage is TRBV5-4 and J usage is TRBJ2-3; maybe TRBD1 (6 bases). The CDR3 sequence is 15 residues long. The germline gives CDR1 SGHNT, CDR2 YYREEE (reference sequence). Between the trimmed V and J ends, which lost 4 bases and 0 bases, there was a span of 12 bases. Written as DNA, the CDR3 is TGTGCCAGCAGCCCACAGGGTACTAGCACAGATACGCAGTATTTT. As protein: CASSPQGTSTDTQYF.

The rearrangement uses TRBV7-9 and TRBJ2-7, with TRBD2 matching 10 bases. V lost 3 bases and J lost 4; bases outside the gene matches: 6. Per the germline V gene, CDR1 is SEHNR and CDR2 is FQNEAQ (reference sequence). The CDR3 extends over 15 amino acids. DNA of the CDR3: TGTGCCAGCAGCTTCCGACTAGCGGGCCCTTACGAGCAGTACTTC. This sequence encodes CASSFRLAGPYEQYF.

J is TRBJ1-2 and V is TRBV9; no reliable D call. The CDR3 extends over 12 amino acids. V was pared by 4 bases and J by 8 bases, with 12 bases between. The V gene's germline CDR1 is SGDLS and CDR2 YYNGEE. The CDR3 is CASSTRSQGYTF. CDR3 nucleotides: TGTGCCAGCAGCACCCGCTCCCAGGGCTACACCTTC.

The chain has TRBV30 and TRBJ1-2; D perhaps matches TRBD1 (5 bases). Trimming removed 0 bases at V and 6 bases at J, with 17 bases between. Germline V gene data show CDR1 as GTSNPN and CDR2 as SVGIG (reference sequence). The CDR3 is made up of 15 amino acids. CDR3 nucleotides: TGTGCCTGGAGTGTAGGGGTCGGGGGGATGGATGGCTACACCTTC. Protein: CAWSVGVGGMDGYTF.

The rearrangement links TRBV29-1 to TRBJ1-1; D remains ambiguous. V was clipped by 7 bases and J by 0 bases, with 12 bases between them. The CDR3 is 13 residues long. The V gene's germline CDR1 is SQVTM and CDR2 ANQGSEA. CDR3 residues: CSAIVQLNTEAFF. The CDR3 nucleotides are TGCAGCGCCATTGTACAGCTGAACACTGAAGCTTTCTTT.

This chain joins TRBV7-6 and TRBJ1-1; D uncertain. CDR1 SGHVS and CDR2 FNYEAQ come from the germline V gene. V was pared by 5 bases and J by 0 bases, with 19 bases between. The CDR3 totals 17 residues. CDR3 sequence: CASSPGSVLSMNTEAFF. The CDR3, as DNA: TGTGCCAGCAGCCCTGGGAGCGTGCTCTCCATGAACACTGAAGCTTTCTTT.

V is TRBV7-2 and J is TRBJ2-7, with TRBD1 as a possible D gene (5 bases). The germline gives CDR1 SGHTA, CDR2 FQGNSA. The V end lost 1 base, the J end lost 2 bases, and 9 bases lay between the germline ends. The CDR3 runs to 14 residues. CDR3 in DNA: TGTGCCAGCAGCTTAGTCCAGGGTCCCTACGAGCAGTACTTC. This encodes CASSLVQGPYEQYF.

The V call is TRBV5-6, the J call TRBJ1-2; D uncertain. Germline CDR1 reads SGHDT; CDR2 reads YYEEEE. Trimming pared 4 bases from V and 1 base from J, leaving 14 bases between. The CDR3 spans 15 residues. CDR3 region: CASSHFYEDNYGYTF. The CDR3 DNA sequence: TGTGCCAGCAGCCATTTCTACGAGGATAACTATGGCTACACCTTC.

This chain uses TRBV15 with TRBJ1-2, with TRBD1 identical over 9 bases. Germline CDR1 reads LNHNV; CDR2 reads YYDKDF (reference sequence). The CDR3 sequence is 12 residues long. V lost 6 bases and J lost 8; bases outside the gene matches: 4. The CDR3 loop is CATREGQGGYTF. The CDR3 region has the DNA TGTGCCACCAGGGAGGGACAGGGAGGCTACACCTTC.

The chain combines TRBV21-1 with TRBJ2-1; the table calls TRBD2, which could not be checked here. TRBV21-1 is a documented pseudogene. The CDR3 is 22 residues long. The CDR3: CASSARRSGTSGGPGSYNEQFF. The CDR3 DNA is TGTGCCAGCAGCGCCCGTAGGTCCGGGACTAGCGGGGGCCCCGGCTCCTACAATGAGCAGTTCTTC.

J is TRBJ2-3 and V is TRBV5-8, with D possibly TRBD2 on 6 matching bases. Trimming left V 2 bases short and J 2 bases short, with 21 bases between. Per germline, CDR1 SGHTS and CDR2 YDEGEE. This CDR3 has 18 amino acids. CDR3: CASSLTGLSDYHTDTQYF. The CDR3 DNA reads TGTGCCAGCAGCTTAACCGGCTTATCGGACTACCACACAGATACGCAGTATTTT. The full variable domain, its missing parts supplied by reference TRBV5-8 and TRBJ2-3, is EAGVTQSPTHLIKTRGQQATLRCSPISGHTSVYWYQQALGLGLQFLLWYDEGEERNRGNFPPRFSGRQFPNYSSELNVNALELEDSALYLCASSLTGLSDYHTDTQYFGPGTRLTVL.

The gene calls are TRBV6-5 and TRBJ1-3, with a weak D call TRBD1 (6 bases). The V gene lost 8 bases and the J gene lost 2 bases, with 10 bases spanning the gap. The CDR3 is 13 residues long. Germline-derived CDR1 and CDR2 are MNHEY and SVGAGI. The CDR3 loop reads CASRQAPGNTIYF. The CDR3 nucleotides are TGTGCCAGCCGACAGGCCCCTGGAAACACCATATATTTT.

The chain is built from TRBV5-4 and TRBJ1-1, with a possible D match to TRBD1 (5 bases). V shed 5 bases and J shed 11 bases, with 25 bases lying between them. The CDR3 is made up of 15 amino acids. CDR1 SGHNT and CDR2 YYREEE come from the germline V gene (reference sequence). The CDR3 loop reads CASSSPRGGSISAFF. The CDR3 DNA reads as TGTGCCAGCAGTTCGCCAAGGGGCGGTTCTATTTCGGCTTTCTTT.

This chain links TRBV2 with TRBJ1-2; D not certain. V was clipped by 2 bases and J by 8 bases, with 18 bases between them. Germline assignment: CDR1 SNHLY and CDR2 FYNNEI. There are 15 residues in the CDR3. In nucleotides, the CDR3 is TGTGCCAGCAGTGAACGCACCATCATGTCAGGCGGCTACACCTTC. Amino acid sequence: CASSERTIMSGGYTF.

The chain links TRBV7-6 to TRBJ2-1, with a weak D call TRBD2 (6 bases). V lost 2 bases, J lost 6 bases, and 14 bases lay in between. Germline-derived CDR1 and CDR2 are SGHVS and FNYEAQ. This CDR3 contains 15 residues. Written as DNA, the CDR3 is TGTGCCAGCAGCTTATGGGGCGGGACTTCCAATGAGCAGTTCTTC. This codes for CASSLWGGTSNEQFF.

The chain employs TRBV19 and TRBJ1-6; the match to TRBD1 covers 9 bases. Per the germline V gene, CDR1 is LNHDA and CDR2 is SQIVND (reference sequence). Trimming took 5 bases from V and 9 from J; bases not matched to a gene: 5. CDR3 length equals 14 residues. This CDR3 is CASSATGGGSPLHF. The DNA of the CDR3 is TGTGCCAGTAGTGCAACAGGGGGCGGTTCACCCCTCCACTTT.

This chain joins TRBV4-3 and TRBJ2-1; TRBD2 agrees at 9 bases. There are 17 residues in the CDR3. Unmatched junction bases numbered 6, after V lost 3 bases and J lost 0 bases. In germline, CDR1 is LGHNA, CDR2 YSLEER. CDR3 sequence (DNA): TGCGCCAGCAGCCAGGACGTAGCGGGAGCCTCCTACAATGAGCAGTTCTTC. Translating it yields CASSQDVAGASYNEQFF.

The J gene is TRBJ2-2, the V gene TRBV25-1; tentative D call: TRBD2 (6 bases). Looked up from germline, CDR1 is MGHDK and CDR2 is SYGVNS. CDR3 length equals 15 residues. V was cut by 4 bases and J by 2 bases, with 11 bases left in between. The CDR3 sequence is CASSVSGRNTGELFF. The DNA of the CDR3 is TGTGCCAGCAGTGTCTCCGGGAGAAACACCGGGGAGCTGTTTTTT.

This sequence joins TRBV30 and TRBJ2-7; tentatively, D is TRBD2 (5 bases). Germline V gene data show CDR1 as GTSNPN and CDR2 as SVGIG (reference sequence). The CDR3 has 15 residues. The V gene lost 1 base and the J gene lost 5 bases, with 18 bases spanning the gap. The CDR3 loop is CAWSALGLLPNEQYF. The DNA of the CDR3 is TGTGCCTGGAGTGCCCTCGGACTCCTCCCCAACGAGCAGTACTTC.

This chain uses TRBV23-1 with TRBJ1-3, with D uncertain. TRBV23-1 is reported as an ORF; its role is uncertain. This CDR3 comprises 16 residues. V shed 5 bases and J shed 0 bases, with 14 bases lying between them. The CDR3 protein is CASSSQPYFSGNTIYF. In DNA form, the CDR3 reads TGCGCCAGCAGTAGCCAACCCTACTTCTCTGGAAACACCATATATTTT.

The rearrangement links TRBV27 to TRBJ2-1; 10 positions match TRBD1. Germline V gene sequence: CDR1 MNHEY, CDR2 SMNVEV (reference sequence). The ends lost 6 bases at V and 7 bases at J; junction bases unmatched: 9. The CDR3 consists of 15 residues. The CDR3 DNA sequence: TGTGCCAGCAGACTCCGACAGGGGGCCAGTAATGAGCAGTTCTTC. As protein: CASRLRQGASNEQFF.

The J gene is TRBJ1-1, the V gene TRBV19, with 9 bases aligning to TRBD1. V lost 5 bases and J lost 0; bases outside the gene matches: 7. Germline CDR1 and CDR2: LNHDA and SQIVND (reference sequence). The CDR3 spans 16 residues. CDR3 residues: CASSRDRDRVNTEAFF. DNA for the CDR3: TGTGCCAGTAGTCGGGACAGGGATAGGGTGAACACTGAAGCTTTCTTT.

The V call is TRBV3-1 (or the pseudogene TRBV3-2), the J call TRBJ2-1; no reliable D call. V was trimmed by 2 bases and J by 9 bases, leaving 11 bases between them. This CDR3 is 13 amino acids long. The germline V gene encodes CDR1 LGHDT and CDR2 YNNKEL (reference sequence). This CDR3 reads CASSQINPGEQFF. The DNA for the CDR3 is TGTGCCAGCAGCCAAATAAACCCAGGTGAGCAGTTCTTC.

The chain recombines TRBV3-1 (or the pseudogene TRBV3-2) with TRBJ1-1; possibly TRBD1 for D (5 bases). Germline assignment: CDR1 LGHDT and CDR2 YNNKEL (reference sequence). There are 13 residues in the CDR3. V gave up 3 bases and J gave up 5 bases, with 10 bases separating them. The CDR3 DNA follows: TGTGCCAGCAGCCAGTCGGGGGGAACTGAAGCTTTCTTT. Protein: CASSQSGGTEAFF.

This clone has only one observation. V usage is TRBV4-1 and J usage is TRBJ1-2, with D perhaps TRBD1 (5 bases). CDR1 and CDR2 (germline): MGHRA, YSYEKL. V gave up 0 bases and J gave up 8 bases, with 16 bases separating them. The CDR3 runs 15 residues. CDR3 DNA: TGCGCCAGCAGCCAAGATTCTGGGCAGGGTCGGGGCTACACCTTC. This sequence encodes CASSQDSGQGRGYTF.

The chain employs TRBV6-5 and TRBJ2-7; 9 bases line up with TRBD1. CDR1 is MNHEY and CDR2 is SVGAGI in the germline V gene. V shed 2 bases and J 5 bases; nucleotides not matched to a gene: 10. This CDR3 is built from 16 residues. CDR3 DNA: TGTGCCAGCAGTTACCAAACCCGCACAGGGGGCAACGAGCAGTACTTC. This encodes CASSYQTRTGGNEQYF.

This chain uses TRBV24-1 with TRBJ1-3; no clear D gene. Germline V gene sequence: CDR1 KGHDR, CDR2 SFDVKD. The CDR3 is 17 residues long. V was trimmed by 2 bases and J by 1 base, leaving 14 bases between them. CDR3 coding DNA: TGTGCCACCAGTGATTCAGGAAGAGCTGGGTCTGGAAACACCATATATTTT. This codes for CATSDSGRAGSGNTIYF.

This sequence joins TRBV5-8 and TRBJ2-1, with unresolved D. The germline CDR1 and CDR2 sequences are SGHTS and YDEGEE. The CDR3 length is 11 residues. With 4 bases removed from V and 9 bases from J, the gap between germline ends came to 8 bases. The DNA for the CDR3 is TGTGCCAGCAGCATTGCGAGTGAGCAGTTCTTC. Its protein product is CASSIASEQFF.

This chain joins TRBV28 and TRBJ1-2; perhaps TRBD1 as D (6 bases). This CDR3 contains 16 residues. From germline, CDR1 is MDHEN and CDR2 SYDVKM. Trimming took 9 bases from V and 2 from J, leaving 22 bases between them. This CDR3 is CASNSGDLQGNYGYTF. CDR3 bases: TGTGCCAGTAATTCCGGGGATCTACAGGGAAACTATGGCTACACCTTC.

CDR3 residues: CASSLGAGGGVIGELFF. CDR3 bases: TGTGCCAGCAGCTTGGGCGCGGGAGGGGGCGTGATCGGGGAGCTGTTTTTT. The chain links TRBV5-4 to TRBJ2-2; 9 nucleotides match TRBD2. Germline CDR1 SGHNT, CDR2 YYREEE (reference sequence). CDR3 length equals 17 residues. With V trimmed by 0 bases and J by 7 bases, 10 bases remained unmatched.

This chain joins TRBV18 and TRBJ2-5; D is uncertain. This CDR3 spans 15 amino acids. CDR1 and CDR2 from the germline V gene are KGHSH and LQKENI. V lost 3 bases and J lost 5, with 16 bases in between. CDR3 nucleotide sequence: TGTGCCAGCTCACCTTCCGGCCCGAACGGGGAGACCCAGTACTTC. Its protein product is CASSPSGPNGETQYF.